This T cell receptor (beta chain) was recorded in a study of somatic mutations in cytotoxic T cells in rheumatoid arthritis. Looking at the study overall: Sorting by flow gave nearly 100% purity for some V beta antibody-stained T-cell populations, including V beta1+ cells sequenced for TCRB.

Measured with immunoSEQ multiplex PCR; TCRdb has only the in-frame clones, and not every one. The sample has roughly 11,000 clones; nearly 75% are singletons. The CDR3 contains 14 residues. J lost 1 base, V lost 2 bases, and 2 bases had no gene match. Germline CDR1 and CDR2: GTSNPN and SVGIG (reference sequence). This clone was detected only a few times. Its target is not known. General study findings and limits: Clonality of CD8+ T cells, which was compared between rheumatoid arthritis patients and age-matched healthy controls, did not differ significantly.

Material for sequencing was CD8+ T cells sorted from blood. This sequence joins TRBV30 and TRBJ1-1, with 9 bases aligning to TRBD1. The sequence was obtained from a woman in her forties in good health. The CDR3 loop reads CAWSTGQGNTEAFF. The CDR3 bases are TGTGCCTGGAGTACGGGACAGGGGAACACTGAAGCTTTCTTT.